This T cell receptor (beta chain) is drawn from a study of shared clonotypes between healthy human individuals. Study results and limitations: Tissue TCR repertoires likely differ from these blood-only repertoires. Approximately 5.1% was the fraction of naive CD4 clonotypes found shared across a few donors.

Splitting of each subset's genomic DNA was done evenly across several immunoSEQ plates. Assay used: immunoSEQ multiplex PCR; TCRdb lists only in-frame clones, some missing. This table holds around 940,000 clones, less than 85% found once. The V gene lost 5 bases and the J gene lost 0 bases, with 14 bases spanning the gap. The CDR3 is 16 residues long. The germline gives CDR1 MNHEY, CDR2 SMNVEV (reference sequence). About this clone itself: Its antigen is currently unknown.

The gene calls are TRBV27 and TRBJ2-4; D may be TRBD1 or TRBD2 (5 bases each). The sequence was collected from a man aged 18 to 30 in good health. Specimen: memory CD4+ T cells sorted from blood. Subset denoted: CD45RA-negative fraction. CDR3 nucleotides: TGTGCCAGCAGTGCCGGGGCCTTGATAGCCAAAAACATTCAGTACTTC. Its protein is CASSAGALIAKNIQYF.